The entry that follows covers one T cell receptor beta chain sequence. Its antigen is unknown. Per the germline V gene, CDR1 is SGDLS and CDR2 is YYNGEE. The CDR3 loop spans 14 amino acids. V shed 3 bases and J shed 4 bases, with 11 bases lying between them. The repertoire was sequenced with immunoSEQ multiplex PCR; TCRdb's copy has only in-frame clones and lacks some. The table shows about 90,000 clones, with just under 95% occurring only once. This specimen comes from a study of graft-versus-host responses after intestinal transplantation. Study overall: In this cohort, recipients had multivisceral, liver-intestinal, or isolated intestinal transplants. Following induction with anti-thymocyte globulin, all recipients were given tacrolimus and steroids for around three years. Study observations and caveats: Across patients carrying graft-donor T cell macrochimerism, allografts held high graft-versus-host to host-versus-graft clonal ratios. Some GvH clones appeared in ileal mucosa or blood before recipient bone marrow.

The chain employs TRBV9 and TRBJ1-3; unclear D gene. This sequence originates from a human donor who was the organ donor for an intestinal transplant. The material sequenced was unstimulated CD8+ T cells sorted from spleen or lymph node cells, taken before transplant. Here the CDR3 reads CASSAGLVGNTIYF. In nucleotides, the CDR3 is TGTGCCAGCAGCGCAGGACTGGTGGGAAACACCATATATTTT.